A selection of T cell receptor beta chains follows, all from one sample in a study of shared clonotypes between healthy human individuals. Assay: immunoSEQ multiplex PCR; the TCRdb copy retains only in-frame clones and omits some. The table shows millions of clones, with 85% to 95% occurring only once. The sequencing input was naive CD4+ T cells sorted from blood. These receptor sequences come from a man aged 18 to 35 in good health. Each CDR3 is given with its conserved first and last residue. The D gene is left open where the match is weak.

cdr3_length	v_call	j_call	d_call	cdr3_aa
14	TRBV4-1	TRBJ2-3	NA	CASSQAGKADTQYF
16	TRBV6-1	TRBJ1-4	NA	CASSDPRWDPNEKLFF
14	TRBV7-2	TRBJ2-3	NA	CASSLGGGLDTQYF
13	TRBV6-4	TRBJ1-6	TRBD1	CASSGTGNSPLHF
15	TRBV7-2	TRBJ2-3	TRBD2	CASSLSGTSTDTQYF
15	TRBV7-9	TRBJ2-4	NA	CASSLGTTAKNIQYF
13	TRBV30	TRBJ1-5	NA	CAWSERRGQPQHF
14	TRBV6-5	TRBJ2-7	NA	CASSYSTSSYEQYF
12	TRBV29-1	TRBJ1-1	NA	CSVGEGNTEAFF
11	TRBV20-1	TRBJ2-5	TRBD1	CSARDRETQYF
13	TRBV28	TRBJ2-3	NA	CASMGHITDTQYF
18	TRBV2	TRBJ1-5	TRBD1	CASSLGQDPSYSNQPQHF
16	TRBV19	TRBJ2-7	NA	CASSTTLGSMSYEQYF
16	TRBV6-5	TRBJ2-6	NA	CASSYPGGSGANVLTF
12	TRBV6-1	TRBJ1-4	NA	CASSDRAEKLFF
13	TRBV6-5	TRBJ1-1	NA	CASSRTGTTEAFF
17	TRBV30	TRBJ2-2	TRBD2	CAWTAGGPLRDTGELFF
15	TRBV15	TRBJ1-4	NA	CATSRGRGTNEKLFF
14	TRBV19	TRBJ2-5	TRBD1	CASPQGARQETQYF
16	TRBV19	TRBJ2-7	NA	CASRPSPLLHSYEQYF
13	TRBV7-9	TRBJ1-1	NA	CASSLGANTEAFF
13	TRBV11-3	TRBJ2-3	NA	CASQAASTDTQYF
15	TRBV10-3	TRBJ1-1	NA	CAISSQGSVNTEAFF
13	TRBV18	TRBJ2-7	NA	CASSPAGTYEQYF
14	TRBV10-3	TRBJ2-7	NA	CAISNRDDSYEQYF
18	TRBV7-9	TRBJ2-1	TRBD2	CASSTGLAGGLGYNEQFF
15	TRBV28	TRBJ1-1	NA	CASSLNGFVDTEAFF
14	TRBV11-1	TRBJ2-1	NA	CASSLAPERSEQFF
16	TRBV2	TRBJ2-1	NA	CASSPWAGSSYNEQFF
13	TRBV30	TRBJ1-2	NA	CAWTKGGPYGYTF
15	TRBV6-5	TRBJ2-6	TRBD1	CASCMDRLRANVLTF
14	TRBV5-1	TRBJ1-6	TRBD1	CASSLGQGGSPLHF
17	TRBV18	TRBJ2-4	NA	CASSPPDSLVAKNIQYF
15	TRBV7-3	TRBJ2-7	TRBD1	CASSAGQGASYEQYF
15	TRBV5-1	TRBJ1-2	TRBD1	CASSLTGQGMSGYTF
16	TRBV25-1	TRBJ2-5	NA	CASSESPPGDQETQYF
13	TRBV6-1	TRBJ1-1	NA	CASSTRENTEAFF
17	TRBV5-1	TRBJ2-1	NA	CASSLSGTVSSYNEQFF
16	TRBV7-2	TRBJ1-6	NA	CASSLEQTFYNSPLHF
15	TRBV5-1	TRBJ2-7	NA	CASSLDQVSSYEQYF
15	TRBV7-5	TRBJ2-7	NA	CARSTAGTGDHEQYF
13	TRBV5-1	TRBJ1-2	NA	CASSLAGGRGYTF
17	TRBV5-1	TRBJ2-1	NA	CASSLGPSVSSYNEQFF
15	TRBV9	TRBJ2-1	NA	CASSVSSGHYNEQFF
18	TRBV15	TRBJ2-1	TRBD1	CATSRPFPRDRGHNEQFF
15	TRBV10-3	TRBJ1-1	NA	CAINQGPNLNTEAFF
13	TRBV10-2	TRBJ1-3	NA	CASSRAAGNTIYF
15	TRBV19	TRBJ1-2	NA	CASTMGSDFAYGYTF
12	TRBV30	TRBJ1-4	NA	CAWSGENEKLFF
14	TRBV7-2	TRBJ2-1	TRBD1	CASSWDRGKNEQFF